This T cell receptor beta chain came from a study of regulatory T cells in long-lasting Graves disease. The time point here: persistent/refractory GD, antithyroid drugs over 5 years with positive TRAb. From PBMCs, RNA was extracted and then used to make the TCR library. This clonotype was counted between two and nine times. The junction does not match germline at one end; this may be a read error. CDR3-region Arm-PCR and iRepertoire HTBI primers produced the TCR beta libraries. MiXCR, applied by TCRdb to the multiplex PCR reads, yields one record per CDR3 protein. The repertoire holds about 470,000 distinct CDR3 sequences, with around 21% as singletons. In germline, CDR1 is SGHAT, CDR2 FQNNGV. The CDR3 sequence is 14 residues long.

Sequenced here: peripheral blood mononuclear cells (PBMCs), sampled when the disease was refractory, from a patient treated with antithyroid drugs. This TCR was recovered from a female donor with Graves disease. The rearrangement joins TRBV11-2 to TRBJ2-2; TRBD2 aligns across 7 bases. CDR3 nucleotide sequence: TGTGCCAGCAGCTTCGGACTAGTGACCGGAGAGCTGTTTTTT. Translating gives CASSFGLVTGELFF.